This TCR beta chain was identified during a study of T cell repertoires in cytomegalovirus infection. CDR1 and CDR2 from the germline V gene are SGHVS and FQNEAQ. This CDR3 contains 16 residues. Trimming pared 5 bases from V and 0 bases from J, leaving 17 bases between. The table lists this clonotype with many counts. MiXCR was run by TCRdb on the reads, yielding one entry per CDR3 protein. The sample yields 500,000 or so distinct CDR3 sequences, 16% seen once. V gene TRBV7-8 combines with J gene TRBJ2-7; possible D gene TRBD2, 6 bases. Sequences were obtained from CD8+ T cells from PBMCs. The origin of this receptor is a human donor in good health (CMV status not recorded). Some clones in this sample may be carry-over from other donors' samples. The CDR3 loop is CASSHSSAYVSYEQYF. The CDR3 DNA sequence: TGTGCCAGCAGCCACTCTAGCGCATACGTCTCCTACGAGCAGTACTTC.